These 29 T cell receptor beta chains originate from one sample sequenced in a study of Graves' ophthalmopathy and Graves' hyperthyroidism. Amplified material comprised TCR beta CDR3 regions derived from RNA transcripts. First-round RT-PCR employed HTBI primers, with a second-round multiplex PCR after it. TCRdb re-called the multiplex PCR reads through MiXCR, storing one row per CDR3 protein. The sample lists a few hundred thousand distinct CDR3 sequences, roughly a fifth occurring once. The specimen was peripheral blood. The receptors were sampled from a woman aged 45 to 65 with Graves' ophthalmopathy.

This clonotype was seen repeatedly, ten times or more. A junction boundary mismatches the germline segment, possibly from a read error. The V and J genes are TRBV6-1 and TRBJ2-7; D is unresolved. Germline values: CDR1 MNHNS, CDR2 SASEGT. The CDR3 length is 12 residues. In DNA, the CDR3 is TGTGTCAGCACCCTAAACGGCTACGAGCAGTACTTC. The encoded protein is CVSTLNGYEQYF.

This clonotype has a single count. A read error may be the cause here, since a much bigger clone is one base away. The CDR3 region is CATSLVSHFTGELFF. As DNA, the CDR3 is TGTGCCACCAGCTTAGTTAGTCATTTCACCGGGGAGCTGTTTTTT. The chain is built from TRBV11-2 and TRBJ2-2; D uncertain. This CDR3 spans 15 amino acids. Germline V gene sequence: CDR1 SGHAT, CDR2 FQNNGV. The full variable domain, in which reference TRBV11-2 and TRBJ2-2 provide the parts outside the CDR3, is EAGVAQSPRYKIIEKRQSVAFWCNPISGHATLYWYQQILGQGPKLLIQFQNNGVVDDSQLPKDRFSAERLKGVDSTLKIQPAKLEDSAVYLCATSLVSHFTGELFFGEGSRLTVL.

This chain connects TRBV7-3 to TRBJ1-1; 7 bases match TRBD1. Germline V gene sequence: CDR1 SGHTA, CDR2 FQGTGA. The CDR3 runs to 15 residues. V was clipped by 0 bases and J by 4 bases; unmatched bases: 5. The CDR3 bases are TGTGCCAGCAGCTTAACGGGACAGCTGGGCACTGAAGCTTTCTTT. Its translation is CASSLTGQLGTEAFF.

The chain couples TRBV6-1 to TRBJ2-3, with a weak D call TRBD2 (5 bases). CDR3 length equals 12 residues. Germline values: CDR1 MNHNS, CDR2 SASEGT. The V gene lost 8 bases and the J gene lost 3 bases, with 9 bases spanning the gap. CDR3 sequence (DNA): TGTGCCAGCGGGAGAGGGACAGATACGCAGTATTTT. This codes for CASGRGTDTQYF.

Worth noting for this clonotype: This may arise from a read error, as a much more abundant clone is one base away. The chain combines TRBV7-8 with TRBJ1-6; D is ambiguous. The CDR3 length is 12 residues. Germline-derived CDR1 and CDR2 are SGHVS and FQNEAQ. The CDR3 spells CACSFDNSPLHF. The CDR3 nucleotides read TGTGCCTGCAGCTTCGATAATTCACCCCTCCACTTT.

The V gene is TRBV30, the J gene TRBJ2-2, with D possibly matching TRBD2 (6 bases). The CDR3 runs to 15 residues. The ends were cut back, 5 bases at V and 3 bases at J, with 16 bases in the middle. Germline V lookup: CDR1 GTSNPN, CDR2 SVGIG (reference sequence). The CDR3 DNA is TGTGCCTGGTTGAGTGGAGGGGCGCACACCGGGGAGCTGTTTTTT. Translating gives CAWLSGGAHTGELFF.

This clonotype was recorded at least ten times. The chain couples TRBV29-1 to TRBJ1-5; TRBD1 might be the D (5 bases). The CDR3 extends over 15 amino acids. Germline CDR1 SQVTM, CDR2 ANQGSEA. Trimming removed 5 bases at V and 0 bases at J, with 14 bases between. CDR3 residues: CSVTVGDPSNQPQHF. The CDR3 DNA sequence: TGCAGCGTTACTGTGGGGGATCCTAGCAATCAGCCCCAGCATTTT. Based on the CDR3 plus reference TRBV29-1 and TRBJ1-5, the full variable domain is SAVISQKPSRDICQRGTSLTIQCQVDSQVTMMFWYRQQPGQSLTLIATANQGSEATYESGFVIDKFPISRPNLTFSTLTVSNMSPEDSSIYLCSVTVGDPSNQPQHFGDGTRLSIL.

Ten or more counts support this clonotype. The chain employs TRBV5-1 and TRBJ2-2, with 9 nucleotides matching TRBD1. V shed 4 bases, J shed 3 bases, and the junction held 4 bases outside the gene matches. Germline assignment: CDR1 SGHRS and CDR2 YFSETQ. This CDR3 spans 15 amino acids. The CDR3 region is CASSTRTGDTGELFF. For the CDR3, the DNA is TGCGCCAGCAGCACCCGGACAGGGGACACCGGGGAGCTGTTTTTT.

CDR3 coding DNA: TGTGCCAGCAGCTCGAGCCGACAGGGTAAAGGCGCTGGAAACACCATATATTTT. Translated: CASSSSRQGKGAGNTIYF. The J gene is TRBJ1-3, the V gene TRBV11-2, with 7 positions matching TRBD1. V was clipped by 4 bases and J by 2 bases; unmatched bases: 14. The length of the CDR3 is 18 residues. The germline V gene has CDR1 SGHAT and CDR2 FQNNGV.

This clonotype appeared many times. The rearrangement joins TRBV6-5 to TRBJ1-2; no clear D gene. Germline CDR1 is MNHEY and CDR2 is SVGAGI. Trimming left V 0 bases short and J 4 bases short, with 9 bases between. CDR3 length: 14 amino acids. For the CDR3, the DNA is TGTGCCAGCAGTTACTCCGGGCTCATCTATGGCTACACCTTC. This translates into CASSYSGLIYGYTF.

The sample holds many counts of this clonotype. CDR3 sequence (DNA): TGTGCCACGGGGTCCGGGACTAGCTCTCGCGAGCAGTACTTC. It specifies CATGSGTSSREQYF. The rearrangement links TRBV10-3 to TRBJ2-7, with 9 bases aligning to TRBD2. CDR1 and CDR2 from the germline V gene are ENHRY and SYGVKD. The CDR3 sequence is 14 residues long. The V and J ends lost 10 bases and 6 bases, in that order; junction bases with no gene match: 13.

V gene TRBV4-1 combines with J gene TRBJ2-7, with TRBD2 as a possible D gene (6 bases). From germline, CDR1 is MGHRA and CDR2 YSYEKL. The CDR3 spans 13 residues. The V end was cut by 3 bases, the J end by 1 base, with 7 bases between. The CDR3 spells CASSHGTSYEQYF. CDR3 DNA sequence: TGCGCCAGCAGCCACGGGACTTCCTACGAGCAGTACTTC.

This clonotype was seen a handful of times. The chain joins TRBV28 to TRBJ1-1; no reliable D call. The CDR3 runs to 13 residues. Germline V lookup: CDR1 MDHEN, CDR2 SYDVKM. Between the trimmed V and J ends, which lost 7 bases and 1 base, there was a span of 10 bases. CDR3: CASTKTPNTEAFF. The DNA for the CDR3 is TGTGCCAGCACCAAAACACCGAACACTGAAGCTTTCTTT.

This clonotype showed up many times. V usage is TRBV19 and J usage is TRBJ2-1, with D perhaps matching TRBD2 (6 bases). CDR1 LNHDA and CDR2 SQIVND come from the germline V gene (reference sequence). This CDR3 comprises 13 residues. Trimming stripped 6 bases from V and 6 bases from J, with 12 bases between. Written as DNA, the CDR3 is TGTGCCAGTAGGGTTGGAGGGACCAATGAGCAGTTCTTC. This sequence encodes CASRVGGTNEQFF.

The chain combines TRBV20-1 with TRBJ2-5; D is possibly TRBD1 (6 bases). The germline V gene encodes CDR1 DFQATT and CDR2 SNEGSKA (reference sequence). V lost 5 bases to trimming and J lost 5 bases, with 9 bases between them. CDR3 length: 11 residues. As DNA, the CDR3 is TGCAGTGCTTTCAGGGGTGAGACCCAGTACTTC. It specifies CSAFRGETQYF.

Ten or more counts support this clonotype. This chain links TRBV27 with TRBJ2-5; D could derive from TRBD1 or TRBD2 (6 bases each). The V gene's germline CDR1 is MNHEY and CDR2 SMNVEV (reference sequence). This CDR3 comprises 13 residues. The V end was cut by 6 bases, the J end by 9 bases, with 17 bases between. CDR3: CASSEGGQGAQYF. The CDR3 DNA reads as TGTGCCAGCAGCGAAGGGGGGCAAGGGGCCCAGTACTTC.

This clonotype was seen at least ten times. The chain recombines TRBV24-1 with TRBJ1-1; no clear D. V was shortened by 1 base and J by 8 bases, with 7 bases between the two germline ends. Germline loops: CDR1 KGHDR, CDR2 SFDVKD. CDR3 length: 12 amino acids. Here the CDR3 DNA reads TGTGCCACCAGTGATTTTAAGGACGAAGCTTTCTTT. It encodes CATSDFKDEAFF.

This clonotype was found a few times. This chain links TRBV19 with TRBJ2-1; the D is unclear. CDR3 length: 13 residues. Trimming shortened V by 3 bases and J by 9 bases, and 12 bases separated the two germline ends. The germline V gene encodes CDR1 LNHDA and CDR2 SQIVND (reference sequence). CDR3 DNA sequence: TGTGCCAGTAGTATCAAGTTTACGGTTGAGCAGTTCTTC. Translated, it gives CASSIKFTVEQFF.

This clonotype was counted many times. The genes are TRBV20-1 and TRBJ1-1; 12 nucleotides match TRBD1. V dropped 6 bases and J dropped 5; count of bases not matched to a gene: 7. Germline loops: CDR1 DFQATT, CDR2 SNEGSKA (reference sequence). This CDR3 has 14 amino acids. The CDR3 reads CSAWDRGLWTEAFF. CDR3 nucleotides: TGCAGTGCATGGGACAGGGGGCTTTGGACTGAAGCTTTCTTT.

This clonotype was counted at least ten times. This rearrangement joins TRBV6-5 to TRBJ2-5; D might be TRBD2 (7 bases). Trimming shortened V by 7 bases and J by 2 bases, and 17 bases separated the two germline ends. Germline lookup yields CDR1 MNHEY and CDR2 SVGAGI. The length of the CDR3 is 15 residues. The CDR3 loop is CASTRGGGSQETQYF. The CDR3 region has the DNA TGTGCCAGCACCAGAGGGGGGGGATCACAAGAGACCCAGTACTTC.

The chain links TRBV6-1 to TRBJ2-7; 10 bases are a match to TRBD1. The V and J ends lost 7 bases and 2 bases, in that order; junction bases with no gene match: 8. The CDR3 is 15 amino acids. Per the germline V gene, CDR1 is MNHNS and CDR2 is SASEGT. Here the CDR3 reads CASTPGTGATYEQYF. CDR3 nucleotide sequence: TGTGCCAGCACCCCCGGGACAGGGGCCACCTACGAGCAGTACTTC.

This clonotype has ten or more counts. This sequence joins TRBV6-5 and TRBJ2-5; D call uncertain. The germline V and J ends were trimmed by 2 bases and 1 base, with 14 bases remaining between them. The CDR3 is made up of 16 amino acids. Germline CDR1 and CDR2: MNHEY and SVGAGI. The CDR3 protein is CASSYGQTTAQETQYF. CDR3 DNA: TGTGCCAGCAGTTACGGTCAGACCACCGCCCAAGAGACCCAGTACTTC.

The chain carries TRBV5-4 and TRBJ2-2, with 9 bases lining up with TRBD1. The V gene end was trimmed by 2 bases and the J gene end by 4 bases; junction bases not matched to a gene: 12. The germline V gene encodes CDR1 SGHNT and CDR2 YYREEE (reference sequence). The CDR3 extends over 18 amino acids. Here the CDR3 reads CASSFSINGQGITGELFF. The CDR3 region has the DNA TGTGCCAGCAGCTTTAGTATTAACGGACAGGGGATCACCGGGGAGCTGTTTTTT.

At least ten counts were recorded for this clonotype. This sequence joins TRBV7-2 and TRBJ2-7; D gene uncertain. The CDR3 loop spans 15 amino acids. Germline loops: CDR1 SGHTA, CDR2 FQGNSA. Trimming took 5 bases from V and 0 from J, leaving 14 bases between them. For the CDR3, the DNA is TGTGCCAGCAGCGCAACCTCCCAGAGCTCCTACGAGCAGTACTTC. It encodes CASSATSQSSYEQYF.

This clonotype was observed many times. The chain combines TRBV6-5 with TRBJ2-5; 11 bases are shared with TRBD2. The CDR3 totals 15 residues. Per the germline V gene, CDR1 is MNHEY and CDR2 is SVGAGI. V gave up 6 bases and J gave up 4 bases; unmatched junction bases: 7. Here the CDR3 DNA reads TGTGCCAGCAGCAGACTAGCGGGAAGGCCAGAGACCCAGTACTTC. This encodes CASSRLAGRPETQYF.

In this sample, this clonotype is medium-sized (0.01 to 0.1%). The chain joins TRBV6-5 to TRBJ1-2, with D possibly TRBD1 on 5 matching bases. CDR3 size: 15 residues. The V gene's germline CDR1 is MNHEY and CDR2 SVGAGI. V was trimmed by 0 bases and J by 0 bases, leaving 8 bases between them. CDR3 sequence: CASSYSKGSNYGYTF. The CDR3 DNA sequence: TGTGCCAGCAGTTACTCCAAGGGGTCTAACTATGGCTACACCTTC.

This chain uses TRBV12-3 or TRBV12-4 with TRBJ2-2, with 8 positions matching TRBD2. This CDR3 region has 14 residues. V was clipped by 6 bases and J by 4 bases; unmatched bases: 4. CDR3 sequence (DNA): TGTGCCAGCAGCCTAGCGGGCTTCACCGGGGAGCTGTTTTTT. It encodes CASSLAGFTGELFF.

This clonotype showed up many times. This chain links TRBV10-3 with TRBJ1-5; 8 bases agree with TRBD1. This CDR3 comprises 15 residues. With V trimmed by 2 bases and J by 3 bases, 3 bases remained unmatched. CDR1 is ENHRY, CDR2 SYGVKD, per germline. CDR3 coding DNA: TGTGCCATCAGTGAGACAGGGGGATACAATCAGCCCCAGCATTTT. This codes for CAISETGGYNQPQHF.

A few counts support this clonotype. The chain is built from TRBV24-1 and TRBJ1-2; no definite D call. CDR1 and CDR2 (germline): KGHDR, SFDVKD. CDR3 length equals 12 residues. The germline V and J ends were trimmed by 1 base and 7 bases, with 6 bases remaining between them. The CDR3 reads CATSDLRAGYTF. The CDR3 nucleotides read TGTGCCACCAGTGATTTAAGGGCTGGCTACACCTTC.